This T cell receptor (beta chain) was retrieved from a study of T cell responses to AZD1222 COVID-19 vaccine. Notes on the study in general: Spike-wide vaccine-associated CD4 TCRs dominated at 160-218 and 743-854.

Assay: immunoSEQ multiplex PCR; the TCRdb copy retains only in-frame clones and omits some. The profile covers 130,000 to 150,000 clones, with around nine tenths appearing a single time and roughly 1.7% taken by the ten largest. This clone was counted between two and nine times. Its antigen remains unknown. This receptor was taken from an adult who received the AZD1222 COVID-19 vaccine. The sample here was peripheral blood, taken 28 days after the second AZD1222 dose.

CDR3 coding DNA: TGTGCCAGCAGCCAAGCAGGCTTCAATCAGCCCCAGCATTTT. Amino acid sequence: CASSQAGFNQPQHF. The chain uses TRBV3-1 (or the pseudogene TRBV3-2) and TRBJ1-5; D remains ambiguous. The germline V gene has CDR1 LGHDT and CDR2 YNNKEL (reference sequence). The CDR3 consists of 14 residues. Between the trimmed V and J ends, which lost 1 base and 3 bases, there was a span of 7 bases.